Sequencing of this T cell receptor (beta chain) was carried out in a study of Ad26.COV2.S vaccination and SARS-CoV-2 variants. Overall study results and limits: Recipients of either vaccine or placebo displayed similar breadth of non-spike TCRs. Spike-specific CD8+ and CD4+ T cell responses reportedly showed substantial breadth after vaccination. Vaccine recipients posted higher spike-specific TCR breadth than their placebo counterparts.

The CDR3 is 15 amino acids. Germline values: CDR1 SEHNR, CDR2 FQNEAQ (reference sequence). V shed 5 bases and J shed 5 bases, with 13 bases lying between them. On this clone: What it binds is not known.

TCRdb's copy holds only in-frame clones and misses some; the assay was immunoSEQ multiplex PCR. Seen here are just over 350,000 clones, roughly 94% observed once, and the top ten hold under 5%. The gene calls are TRBV7-9 and TRBJ1-6, with D possibly being TRBD1 (5 bases). The specimen comprised peripheral blood, sampled after recovery from COVID-19. This receptor was taken from a human donor who had recovered from COVID-19. The CDR3 loop is CASSIQGSDNSPLHF. CDR3 in DNA: TGTGCCAGCAGCATCCAGGGTAGCGATAATTCACCCCTCCACTTT.